This TCR beta chain was sequenced during a study of HIV-infected patients and healthy controls (dated by TCRdb to 2013 to 2016). In terms of the full investigation: The study asked whether deep sequencing of the TCR repertoire from small blood samples of HIV patients could detect immune perturbation and reconstitution. The paper as a whole reports these results and caveats: In size-matched repertoire data, the apparent post-therapy recovery of the Gini index in HIV-infected patients was not replicated. By Jaccard index and by the count of highly shared sequences, healthy controls shared more CDR3s between individuals than HIV+ patients did. During therapy, HIV-associated CDR3s significantly decreased in frequency, while CMV-associated CDR3s did not change significantly, though most became more frequent. Significantly higher mean Gini indices were seen in HIV-infected repertoires than in controls, possibly reflecting oligoclonality. Alpha-chain CDR3s from MAIT cells appeared at high frequency in healthy controls but were severely depleted in HIV+ repertoires. Comparisons were complicated by unequal numbers of distinct sequences between patients and controls, and rare events from HIV-infected data were overweighted by size-matching. Slight age and sex profile differences between the study cohorts did not explain the observed diversity differences. Sequencing depth was restricted by the use of whole blood, which also prevented the dynamics of distinct T-cell subpopulations from being separated. Only sixteen HIV-infected individuals were processed, which the authors considered a major limit on how widely the findings apply. The study did not determine donor HLA types. Compared with untreated HIV+ repertoires, healthy control repertoires had roughly threefold more distinct CDR3s and higher Shannon diversity. Mean usage differed significantly between HIV-infected patients and controls for eight alpha and eight beta V genes. In the samples, alpha-beta chain pairing was left undetermined.

Whole blood was used without cell fractionation, so the repertoire reflected all unsorted peripheral T cells. Ten uninfected healthy donors were sampled as controls, and about 40% of these ten donors were sampled twice roughly 3 months apart. For RNA extraction, an approximately 2.5 ml sample of peripheral blood was drawn into Tempus tubes. Residual genomic DNA was removed with the TURBO-DNase kit and globin mRNA was depleted with GLOBINclear. Using SuperScript III with primers targeting the alpha and beta constant regions, around 530 ng of RNA was reverse transcribed. Alpha and beta chain libraries were generated separately via chain-specific third strand synthesis with multiplexing indices. In the protocol, all rearrangements within a chain were amplified with a single primer pair so that primer bias was avoided, and molecular barcodes were added to each cDNA molecule. Purified cDNA was joined by T4 RNA Ligase 1 to a 5' RACE adapter carrying a random hexamer and the SP2 sequencing primer site. The authors primed second strand synthesis from the SP2 site with Phusion polymerase and used slow temperature ramps to favor optimal annealing. Joined together, two random hexamer sequences that had both been added before amplification formed the 12-nucleotide barcode of each molecule. A brief initial PCR introduced P5 and P7 adapter elements together with a second index, and a roughly 23-cycle amplification PCR using P5s and P7 primers was subsequently performed. The libraries went through 25 to 35 PCR cycles in total, were quantified on a Qubit, were sized on a Bioanalyzer, and were diluted to 4 nM. Sequencing of the normalized libraries was done on an Illumina MiSeq using 2 x 250 paired-end kits. Into around 9.5 ul Tris-Cl, the reverse transcription reactions were eluted following cleanup on MinElute columns. Adapter ligations were incubated for approximately 25 hours at 16 degrees C and subsequently purified with AMPure XP beads at a 1:1 ratio. In the source study's methods: Demultiplexed FASTQ files were processed with a modified Decombinator that output V, J, insert and barcode information. Sequences that shared a barcode but differed from the dominant sequence were discarded as errors, and original cDNA molecules were estimated by counting barcodes clustered at Levenshtein distance 3. For downstream analyses, the R packages ineq, vegan, igraph and RCytoscape were used, along with IMGT nomenclature and CDR3 definitions. V gene usage was computed over distinct sequences, each TCR counted once to avoid skew from clonal expansion. Whenever two unique CDR3 amino acid sequences within a donor differed by a single Levenshtein edit, similarity networks linked them. Published HIV-specific CDR3s (approximately 90 alpha, 650 to 850 beta) and CMV-specific CDR3s (about 13 alpha, over 250 beta) were compiled and searched for in the repertoires. Random subsampling to size-matched repertoires demonstrated that the decreased diversity in patients did not result from their lower sequence numbers. TCRdb trimmed the raw reads at Q25, called clones with MiXCR and kept productive beta chains. When rows share a CDR3 protein, they turn into one entry using the most common DNA and genes. TCRdb, rather than the study authors, made the V and J calls. Counted in this sample were approximately 25,000 distinct CDR3 sequences; under 9% of them appeared once. 3% to 4.5% of the sample rests with the top ten.

CDR1 is given as DFQATT and CDR2 as SNEGSKA, both from the germline V gene (reference sequence). V sheds 1 base and J sheds 1 base, leaving 19 bases between their ends. The cysteine opens and the phenylalanine closes a CDR3 of 17 amino acids. The sequence is cut down to CDR3 DNA, 51 bases in frame from base 1. This clonotype was seen at least ten times. The antigen it recognizes is unknown. No much larger clonotype is one base removed from it; base qualities were not supplied. This chain joins TRBV20-1 to TRBJ2-5, with a weak D call of TRBD1 (6 bases match). The source is an adult in good health. Sequencing was performed on blood. The CDR3 in this case is CSARGLQGQTTQETQYF. In nucleotides, the sequence is TGCAGTGCTAGAGGACTCCAAGGACAGACTACCCAAGAGACCCAGTACTTC.